This T cell receptor (beta chain) emerged from a study of kidney transplant recipient with SARS-CoV-2 infection. This clonotype has ten or more counts. MiXCR was run by TCRdb on the reads, yielding one entry per CDR3 protein. This sample yields fewer than 250,000 distinct CDR3 sequences, of which roughly 26% are seen a single time; roughly 7.3% belongs to the top ten. The germline V gene has CDR1 DFQATT and CDR2 SNEGSKA (reference sequence). Between the trimmed V and J ends, which lost 1 base and 2 bases, there was a span of 12 bases. The CDR3 spans 14 residues. This chain uses TRBV20-1 with TRBJ2-7, with D tentatively TRBD2 (6 bases). The sample consisted of a blood sample, taken at baseline and on day 111 from a kidney transplant recipient. This sequence was found in a male patient between 25 and 39 years old who had COVID-19 and was a kidney transplant recipient. Some T cells may have come from the graft donor. The CDR3 nucleotides read TGCAGTGCTAGAGTGCTGGGGGGTGCCTACGAGCAGTACTTC. Translated, it gives CSARVLGGAYEQYF.